A selection of T cell receptor beta chains follows, all from one sample in a study of blood T cells in healthy people across ages. TCRdb re-analysed the 5' RACE reads in MiXCR, keeping a single row per CDR3 protein. There are 650,000 to 950,000 distinct CDR3 sequences in the sample; approximately 44% occur only once, and nearly 20% lies in the top ten. Sequencing was performed on blood. The receptors stem from a man between 60 and 70 years old in good health. The CDR3 runs from the conserved cysteine through the conserved F or W. The order of the fields is clone size, V gene, D gene, J gene, CDR3 protein, CDR3 DNA. The D gene is left open where the match is weak. Clone size, where shown, is once, few, many, or a class for clones that have expanded.

size: .
V: TRBV7-8
D: TRBD1
J: TRBJ2-7
CDR3: CASGDPGQGSYEQYF
DNA: TGTGCCAGCGGGGATCCGGGACAGGGGTCCTACGAGCAGTACTTC

size: .
V: TRBV12-3/TRBV12-4
D: .
J: TRBJ2-7
CDR3: CASSLFGAEQYF
DNA: TGTGCCAGCAGTTTATTTGGGGCCGAGCAGTACTTC

size: few
V: TRBV28
D: TRBD1
J: TRBJ1-2
CDR3: CATTQGAEGYTF
DNA: TGTGCCACTACACAGGGGGCAGAGGGCTACACCTTC

size: few
V: TRBV18
D: TRBD1
J: TRBJ2-4
CDR3: CASSPRGDRGEEQYF
DNA: TGTGCCAGCTCTCCCCGAGGGGACAGGGGTGAGGAGCAGTACTTC

size: few
V: TRBV12-3/TRBV12-4
D: TRBD2
J: TRBJ2-1
CDR3: CASSISGGALNEQFF
DNA: TGTGCCAGCAGCATTAGCGGGGGGGCCCTGAATGAGCAGTTCTTC

size: many
V: TRBV7-9
D: .
J: TRBJ1-2
CDR3: CASSFESRRPLEGYTF
DNA: TGTGCCAGCAGCTTCGAGTCCCGTAGGCCCCTAGAAGGGTACACCTTC

size: .
V: TRBV3-1
D: TRBD1
J: TRBJ2-4
CDR3: CVSSQERQGLLAKNIQYF
DNA: TGTGTCAGCAGCCAAGAGAGACAGGGTCTTCTAGCCAAAAACATTCAGTACTTC

size: once
V: TRBV27
D: TRBD2
J: TRBJ2-1
CDR3: CASKRAGIYNEQFF
DNA: TGTGCCAGTAAACGAGCGGGAATCTACAATGAGCAGTTCTTC

size: few
V: TRBV27
D: .
J: TRBJ1-1
CDR3: CASSPGTPNTEAFF
DNA: TGTGCCAGCAGTCCTGGGACACCGAACACTGAAGCTTTCTTT

size: .
V: TRBV15
D: .
J: TRBJ1-1
CDR3: CATSRDLEMNTEAFF
DNA: TGTGCCACCAGCAGAGATCTGGAAATGAACACTGAAGCTTTCTTT

size: .
V: TRBV29-1
D: TRBD2
J: TRBJ2-4
CDR3: CSATSDTKNIQYF
DNA: TGCAGCGCAACTAGCGATACCAAAAACATTCAGTACTTC

size: .
V: TRBV12-5
D: .
J: TRBJ2-3
CDR3: CANGFLTDTQYF
DNA: TGTGCTAATGGATTTCTAACAGATACGCAGTATTTT

size: .
V: TRBV4-3
D: TRBD1
J: TRBJ2-3
CDR3: CASSQRTGGTDTQYF
DNA: TGCGCCAGCAGCCAACGCACAGGGGGCACAGATACGCAGTATTTT

size: .
V: TRBV5-1
D: .
J: TRBJ2-7
CDR3: CASSPGTLSYEQYF
DNA: TGCGCCAGCAGCCCTGGGACACTCTCCTACGAGCAGTACTTC

size: few
V: TRBV12-3/TRBV12-4
D: .
J: TRBJ1-2
CDR3: CASTLTANYGYTF
DNA: TGTGCCAGCACCCTGACAGCTAACTATGGCTACACCTTC

size: few
V: TRBV5-1
D: .
J: TRBJ2-7
CDR3: CASSVEQDTYEQYF
DNA: TGCGCCAGCAGCGTGGAACAGGATACCTACGAGCAGTACTTC

size: .
V: TRBV6-5
D: .
J: TRBJ2-7
CDR3: CASSRDREQYF
DNA: TGTGCCAGCAGTCGAGACAGAGAGCAGTACTTC

size: .
V: TRBV5-1
D: .
J: TRBJ1-2
CDR3: CASQAQPGQIYGYTF
DNA: TGCGCCAGCCAAGCACAGCCCGGACAGATCTATGGCTACACCTTC

size: .
V: TRBV6-1
D: TRBD1
J: TRBJ2-5
CDR3: CASSEGTGGETQYF
DNA: TGTGCCAGCAGCGAAGGGACAGGGGGAGAGACCCAGTACTTC

size: few
V: TRBV6-5
D: .
J: TRBJ2-5
CDR3: CASSYGGRETQYF
DNA: TGTGCCAGCAGTTACGGGGGCCGGGAGACCCAGTACTTC

size: .
V: TRBV7-2
D: TRBD1
J: TRBJ2-1
CDR3: CASSFRTGKSSYNEQFF
DNA: TGTGCCAGCAGCTTTAGGACAGGGAAAAGCTCCTACAATGAGCAGTTCTTC

size: .
V: TRBV7-2
D: TRBD2
J: TRBJ2-7
CDR3: CASSLPRGGSSYNEQYF
DNA: TGTGCCAGCAGCTTACCCCGGGGGGGCTCCTCCTACAATGAGCAGTACTTC

size: .
V: TRBV27
D: TRBD1
J: TRBJ1-5
CDR3: CAIQTGGGSQPQHF
DNA: TGTGCCATCCAGACAGGGGGCGGCTCTCAGCCCCAGCATTTT

size: few
V: TRBV2
D: .
J: TRBJ2-3
CDR3: CASSGSSVLSTDTQYF
DNA: TGTGCCAGCAGCGGATCCAGCGTCCTTAGCACAGATACGCAGTATTTT

size: once
V: TRBV6-6
D: TRBD2
J: TRBJ2-5
CDR3: CASSDSGGSETQYF
DNA: TGTGCCAGCAGCGACAGCGGGGGCTCGGAGACCCAGTACTTC

size: .
V: TRBV15
D: .
J: TRBJ1-1
CDR3: CATSRLDSKSTEAFF
DNA: TGTGCCACCAGCAGACTAGACAGCAAGTCCACTGAAGCTTTCTTT

size: .
V: TRBV6-2/TRBV6-3
D: TRBD1
J: TRBJ2-1
CDR3: CASRTGSHEQFF
DNA: TGTGCCAGCAGGACAGGGTCCCATGAGCAGTTCTTC

size: .
V: TRBV2
D: .
J: TRBJ2-7
CDR3: CASIREYYEQYF
DNA: TGTGCCAGCATCAGGGAATACTACGAGCAGTACTTC

size: .
V: TRBV9
D: .
J: TRBJ2-7
CDR3: CASSVSWRPSSYEQYF
DNA: TGTGCCAGCAGCGTATCGTGGAGGCCTAGCTCCTACGAGCAGTACTTC

size: once
V: TRBV3-1
D: .
J: TRBJ1-2
CDR3: CASSQDGRASGYTF
DNA: TGTGCCAGCAGCCAAGATGGGCGTGCGAGTGGCTACACCTTC

size: .
V: TRBV24-1
D: TRBD2
J: TRBJ2-1
CDR3: CATRLAGGSINEQFF
DNA: TGTGCCACCAGACTAGCGGGGGGGAGTATCAATGAGCAGTTCTTC

size: few
V: TRBV12-3/TRBV12-4
D: .
J: TRBJ2-1
CDR3: CASSSWDGRNNEQFF
DNA: TGTGCCAGCAGTTCTTGGGACGGGAGAAACAATGAGCAGTTCTTC

size: .
V: TRBV20-1
D: TRBD2
J: TRBJ2-3
CDR3: CSARSGLAGGRRTDTQYF
DNA: TGCAGTGCTAGGAGCGGACTAGCGGGGGGACGTAGAACAGATACGCAGTATTTT

size: .
V: TRBV7-9
D: .
J: TRBJ2-7
CDR3: CASSLEGINEQYF
DNA: TGTGCCAGCAGCTTAGAAGGTATCAATGAGCAGTACTTC

size: few
V: TRBV20-1
D: TRBD1
J: TRBJ1-2
CDR3: CSARVDSGGGHYGYTF
DNA: TGCAGTGCTAGAGTGGATTCCGGAGGGGGCCACTATGGCTACACCTTC

size: .
V: TRBV9
D: TRBD1
J: TRBJ2-5
CDR3: CASSVTGTALIETQYF
DNA: TGTGCCAGCAGCGTAACCGGGACAGCTTTGATCGAGACCCAGTACTTC

size: few
V: TRBV11-1
D: .
J: TRBJ2-3
CDR3: CASSLPATGSSTDTQYF
DNA: TGTGCCAGCAGCTTACCGGCTACGGGGTCTAGCACAGATACGCAGTATTTT

size: .
V: TRBV6-5
D: .
J: TRBJ2-1
CDR3: CASRRTGCEQFF
DNA: TGTGCCAGCAGAAGAACAGGGTGTGAGCAGTTCTTC

size: few
V: TRBV2
D: .
J: TRBJ2-7
CDR3: CASSEARGGYEQYF
DNA: TGTGCCAGCAGTGAAGCACGGGGAGGCTACGAGCAGTACTTC